This TCR beta chain was sequenced during a study of OX40 agonist ivuxolimab in advanced cancers. About the study as a whole: Ivuxolimab was a fully human IgG2 agonistic monoclonal antibody targeting the costimulatory receptor OX40 (CD134). Intravenous ivuxolimab was administered to patients every 2 weeks at six dose levels: 0.01, 0.1, 0.3, 1.5, 3 and 10 mg/kg. Among the 50 to 55 dose-escalation patients, 19 had hepatocellular carcinoma, around 15 melanoma, 9 renal cell carcinoma and 9 head and neck cancer. The dose-escalation cohort was around 83% male with a mean age of roughly 62 years, ranging from roughly 20 to 80. Patients were allowed to have had prior anti-PD-1, anti-PD-L1 or anti-CTLA-4 therapy, and roughly 40% of the dose-escalation patients had been treated with checkpoint inhibitors. Three dose-escalation patients achieved partial responses, one with hepatocellular carcinoma and two with cutaneous melanoma. Peripheral TCRbeta sequencing aimed to test whether ivuxolimab altered TCR sequence diversity and caused clonal T-cell expansion. The monotherapy dose-escalation portion (N of about 49 patients) of the phase I ivuxolimab trial is reported in the paper. Paper-wide results and their limitations: On average, CD8+ T cells showed more expanded clones than CD4+ T cells after ivuxolimab. Low levels of normalized T-cell clonal expansion were also seen in some patients who did not respond. In the 0.1-3.0 mg/kg groups, partial responders were among the patients with the lowest normalized peripheral clonal expansion, particularly in CD8+ T cells. Clonal expansion of both CD4+ and CD8+ blood T cells was observed from baseline to week 6 at doses 0.1 to 3.0 mg/kg. The antigen specificity of the clonally expanded peripheral T cells was not determined.

With respect to this clone: There is no known antigen for this receptor. No base quality information exists; no much larger clone differs at one position. The same CDR3 can be traced to other DNA sequences in this sample.

Genomic DNA was extracted from sorted cells for sequencing of the TCRbeta CDR3 region. TCRbeta CDR3 regions were sequenced using the immunoSEQ Assay. This immuneACCESS table, as held by TCRdb, lists in-frame sequences with V and J called but not all clones. Of the missing ones, under half trace to an unresolved V gene in checked studies; the others have no known cause. This sample gives under 20,000 clones in total; 90% of them show up just once. 29% of the sample lies in the top ten. Patients with a history of autoimmune disease or receiving systemic immunosuppression were excluded from the trial. In every dose cohort, peripheral blood was drawn for TCR sequencing at baseline, cycle 4 day 1, and cycle 7 day 1. Samples came from an open-label, multicenter, first-in-human phase I dose-escalation trial of ivuxolimab. Adults with locally advanced or metastatic melanoma, renal cell, hepatocellular, or head and neck squamous cell carcinoma were enrolled in the trial. Before TCR sequencing, CD4+ T cells and CD8+ T cells from peripheral blood were sorted into separate populations.

The source was CD4+ or CD8+ T cells sorted from blood, collected in a trial of the OX40 agonist ivuxolimab. The TCR was taken from an adult with an advanced solid tumor such as melanoma, head and neck, liver or kidney cancer.

This receptor has the CDR3 CASSNIPLGLGNEQFF. At the DNA level, the sequence is TGTGCCAGCAGTAACATTCCATTGGGGTTAGGCAATGAGCAGTTCTTC. The rearrangement joined TRBV7-8 to TRBJ2-1; a confident D gene designation cannot be given. The CDR3 runs 16 residues from the cysteine to the phenylalanine. The read is trimmed to its CDR3 DNA, 48 bases read in frame from base 1. The germline V gene sets CDR1 to SGHVS and CDR2 to FQNEAQ. The trim is 6 bases for V and 6 bases for J, with a gap of 21 bases between the germline ends. The variable domain in full, with residues beyond the CDR3 obtained from the reference TRBV7-8 and TRBJ2-1 genes, is GAGVSQSPRYKVAKRGQDVALRCDPISGHVSLFWYQQALGQGPEFLTYFQNEAQLDKSGLPSDRFFAERPEGSVSTLKIQRTQQEDSAVYLCASSNIPLGLGNEQFFGPGTRLTVL.